The rows below give T cell receptor beta chains drawn from one sample of a study of T cell responses to AZD1222 COVID-19 vaccine. Sequenced by immunoSEQ multiplex PCR; TCRdb stores in-frame clones only, minus some. The data contain about 150,000 clones, 75% to 95% of them singletons. Here the sequenced sample was peripheral blood, taken on day 0 of MenACWY control vaccination. These receptors were collected from an adult in good health. CDR3s include the opening cysteine and the closing phenylalanine or tryptophan. The order of the fields is CDR3 protein, V gene.

CASSYSYSLYNEQFF TRBV6-5
CASSLGRVYEQFF TRBV28
CASSYQLAGANEQFF TRBV6-2/TRBV6-3
CSVGDGGLNSPLHF TRBV29-1
CAWGPMGDTEAFF TRBV30
CASSLAGPPGETQYF TRBV7-8
CASSSFGGVYNEQFF TRBV7-9
CASREGRGISTDTQYF TRBV7-2
CASSRSDWPDTQYF TRBV7-2
CASSLQGEYTEAFF TRBV5-4
CASSQGPTGYQPQHF TRBV3-1/TRBV3-2
CASSEGGANTEAFF TRBV7-3
CASSGIMWGGYTF TRBV2
CASSRLAGGRTGELFF TRBV5-4
CASSYSVGSGTTDTQYF TRBV6-2/TRBV6-3
CASSLEAANYGYTF TRBV5-1
CATAGAHQETQYF TRBV24-1
CASSLVGARDTEAFF TRBV11-2
CASRGTSGHKLFF TRBV6-4
CASSLTGPGVNQPQHF TRBV7-8
CASSVHRANTEAFF TRBV2
CASSFTFDEQYF TRBV6-5
CASSSTTGFGGYTF TRBV6-5
CASSLGVGPVYQPQHF TRBV7-9
CASSWGYGGEQFF TRBV7-2
CAISDWTEPGGTDTQYF TRBV10-3
CASSQHREEEEKLFF TRBV3-1/TRBV3-2
CAWSVQRISGNTIYF TRBV30
CASSPAATSGGVPGQFF TRBV6-4
CASSPGPQHF TRBV6-6
CASSLEVRYNEQFF TRBV11-2
CASSLRQGDGNQPQHF TRBV27
CSARWGAGAFF TRBV20-1
CSVSEAGNQPQHF TRBV29-1
CATSRTGVGTGELFF TRBV24-1
CASSRRDSKNTGELFF TRBV7-9
CASGNYSLKQFF TRBV12-5
CAITRDRNTEAFF TRBV10-3
CASSQTTGHQAYGYTF TRBV3-1/TRBV3-2
CASSPWTGVGWETQYF TRBV7-7
CASSSSGTGERTEAFF TRBV27
CASSSEGEKLFF TRBV11-2
CASSQDRRTGNSPLHF TRBV3-1/TRBV3-2
CASSIGQGLAGGHEQFF TRBV19
CASSYGGGQPQHF TRBV4-1
CASSQGSDQPQHF TRBV12-3/TRBV12-4
CASRPPTSGIYNEQFF TRBV27
CASSFILSRGDTEAFF TRBV5-5
CASSPGPRQPQHF TRBV18
CASSWGSGKETQYF TRBV28
CASSRRYQETQYF TRBV19
CASSVRQDNSPLHF TRBV9
CASSTPTGGYGYTF TRBV7-9
CASSSRTAYEQYF TRBV5-1